This T cell receptor (beta chain) was found in a study of cytomegalovirus exposure and HLA in healthy donors. The CDR3 totals 17 residues. V lost 7 bases and J 4 bases, leaving 26 bases between the germline ends. CDR1 and CDR2 (germline): SQVTM, ANQGSEA. Primers included in the PCR were 60 Vbeta and 13 Jbeta primers. Repertoires were generated with immunoSEQ multiplex PCR, while TCRdb's copy carries only in-frame clones and drops some. The table records roughly 170,000 clones, 76% of them present only once. The chain links TRBV29-1 to TRBJ2-1, with D maybe TRBD2 (7 bases). The sequenced material came from PBMCs. This clonotype was sampled from a female donor in good health and CMV-seronegative. The CDR3 nucleotides read TGCAGCGGGGGCGGGGGAGGGGAGGGGGGCCTTTACAATGAGCAGTTCTTC. Translating it yields CSGGGGGEGGLYNEQFF.